This TCR beta chain was sequenced in a study of OX40 agonist ivuxolimab in advanced cancers. General notes on the study: Ivuxolimab was an agonistic, fully human IgG2 monoclonal antibody directed against OX40 (CD134), a costimulatory receptor. A male proportion of 82.7% and a mean age of about 60 years, ranging from 23 to 79, were recorded for the dose-escalation cohort. The monotherapy dose-escalation portion (N of about 50 patients) of the phase I ivuxolimab trial is reported in the paper. Prior anti-PD-1, anti-PD-L1 or anti-CTLA-4 therapy was permitted, and about two fifths of dose-escalation patients had received checkpoint inhibitors. Of the approximately 50 dose-escalation patients, hepatocellular carcinoma was present in about 20, melanoma in around 15, renal cell carcinoma in 9 and head and neck cancer in 9. Peripheral TCRbeta sequencing aimed to test whether ivuxolimab altered TCR sequence diversity and caused clonal T-cell expansion. Three dose-escalation patients achieved partial responses, one with hepatocellular carcinoma and two with cutaneous melanoma. Intravenous ivuxolimab was administered to patients every 2 weeks at six dose levels: 0.01, 0.1, 0.3, 1.5, 3 and 10 mg/kg.

Summary of the overall study and its limitations: Clonal expansion of both CD4+ and CD8+ blood T cells was observed from baseline to week 6 at doses 0.1 to 3.0 mg/kg. Low levels of normalized T-cell clonal expansion were also seen in some nonresponding patients. In the 0.1-3.0 mg/kg groups, partial responders were among the patients with the lowest normalized peripheral clonal expansion, particularly in CD8+ T cells. The antigen specificity of the peripheral T cells that underwent clonal expansion was not determined. On average, CD8+ T cells showed more expanded clones than CD4+ T cells after ivuxolimab.

For sequencing of the TCRbeta CDR3 region, genomic DNA was extracted from the sorted cells. The immunoSEQ Assay was used to sequence the TCRbeta CDR3 regions. Held by TCRdb, this immuneACCESS table contains in-frame sequences only and omits some clones. Under half of the omission traces to an unresolved V gene where checked; the cause of the rest is unknown. Across this sample there are about 73,000 clones, with roughly 90% seen only once. Roughly a tenth of the sample rests with the top ten. Of note for this clone: Its antigen is unknown. Base qualities are not at hand, and no much larger clone is one base apart.

The trial excluded patients who had a history of autoimmune disease or were on systemic immunosuppression. Peripheral blood for TCR sequencing was drawn from every dose cohort at baseline, at cycle 4 day 1 and at cycle 7 day 1. The samples were drawn from a first-in-human, open-label, multicenter phase I dose-escalation trial of ivuxolimab. Adults with locally advanced or metastatic melanoma, renal cell, hepatocellular, or head and neck squamous cell carcinoma were enrolled in the trial. Before TCR sequencing, CD4+ and CD8+ T cells were separately sorted from peripheral blood. CDR1 and CDR2, per the germline V gene, are ENHRY and SYGVKD. The CDR3 runs 13 residues from the cysteine to the phenylalanine. The kept DNA is CDR3 alone, 39 bases in frame from the first base. The V end loses 2 bases and the J end loses 7 bases, and a stretch of 8 bases separates them.

In this chain, TRBV10-3 is recombined with TRBJ1-4; a weak D assignment points to TRBD1 (5 bases agree). This receptor was obtained from an adult with an advanced solid tumor such as melanoma, head and neck, liver or kidney cancer. Specimen: CD4+ or CD8+ T cells sorted from blood, collected in a trial of the OX40 agonist ivuxolimab. The sequenced DNA: TGTGCCATCAGTGAGCAGGGAAGTGAAAAACTGTTTTTT. This yields the protein CAISEQGSEKLFF.